One and the same sample provided the 10 T cell receptor beta chains below, sequenced in a study of blood T cell repertoires in COVID-19. Using immunoSEQ multiplex PCR, the repertoire was profiled, and TCRdb retains in-frame clones only, with some absent. The data contain 110,000 to 150,000 clones, roughly 79% of them seen just once; the ten biggest clones take up over 6.5%. Sequencing was carried out using peripheral blood. The receptors derive from a man aged 50 to 59 with active or convalescent COVID-19.

V usage is TRBV27 and J usage is TRBJ1-6; the D is unclear. Trimming took off 8 bases at V and 0 bases at J, with 14 bases between the two ends. CDR1 and CDR2 (germline): MNHEY, SMNVEV (reference sequence). This CDR3 region has 16 residues. The CDR3 protein is CASRGKQSSYNSPLHF. The CDR3 DNA reads TGTGCCAGCCGGGGAAAGCAGAGCTCCTATAATTCACCCCTCCACTTT.

The chain uses TRBV27 and TRBJ1-1; no clear D gene. V was trimmed by 8 bases and J by 0 bases, leaving 10 bases between them. In germline, CDR1 is MNHEY, CDR2 SMNVEV (reference sequence). This CDR3 comprises 13 residues. The CDR3 reads CASHPGLNTEAFF. The CDR3, as DNA: TGTGCCAGCCATCCGGGATTGAACACTGAAGCTTTCTTT.

The chain joins TRBV30 to TRBJ1-5; no clear D gene. From germline, CDR1 is GTSNPN and CDR2 SVGIG (reference sequence). The V end was cut by 2 bases, the J end by 2 bases, with 10 bases between. The CDR3 covers 14 residues. In DNA, the CDR3 is TGTGCCTGGAGTTTGGGGAGTGGCAATCAGCCCCAGCATTTT. Translated: CAWSLGSGNQPQHF. Full variable domain (outside the CDR3, taken from reference TRBV30 and TRBJ1-5): SQTIHQWPATLVQPVGSPLSLECTVEGTSNPNLYWYRQAAGRGLQLLFYSVGIGQISSEVPQNLSASRPQDRQFILSSKKLLLSDSGFYLCAWSLGSGNQPQHFGDGTRLSIL.

The genes are TRBV6-5 and TRBJ2-1, with D perhaps matching TRBD2 (6 bases). In germline, CDR1 is MNHEY, CDR2 SVGAGI. Trimming cost V 6 bases and J 8 bases, with 17 bases left between them. The CDR3 sequence is 14 residues long. CDR3 region: CASSHKGTQDEQFF. The CDR3 coding sequence is TGTGCCAGCAGCCACAAAGGGACTCAGGATGAGCAGTTCTTC.

This clone was seen once. The chain links TRBV4-1 to TRBJ2-2, with 10 nucleotides matching TRBD2. The germline V gene encodes CDR1 MGHRA and CDR2 YSYEKL. The trim removed 0 bases at V and 5 bases at J, leaving 9 bases unmatched. The CDR3 loop spans 18 amino acids. CDR3 residues: CASSQDPAGLAVTGELFF. The CDR3 bases are TGCGCCAGCAGCCAAGATCCTGCTGGACTAGCGGTTACCGGGGAGCTGTTTTTT.

This clone has just a few counts. This rearrangement joins TRBV19 to TRBJ1-1, with a tentative D call TRBD1 (6 bases). V lost 10 bases to trimming and J lost 7 bases, with 16 bases between them. In germline, CDR1 is LNHDA, CDR2 SQIVND (reference sequence). This CDR3 region has 12 residues. The CDR3 coding sequence is TGTGCCACTACCATATCGGACAGTGAAGCTTTCTTT. Encoded protein: CATTISDSEAFF.

This clone was recorded at least ten times. This chain connects TRBV19 to TRBJ1-5; D remains unclear. The CDR3 extends over 16 amino acids. The germline V and J ends were trimmed by 5 bases and 0 bases, with 14 bases remaining between them. Germline V gives CDR1 LNHDA, CDR2 SQIVND (reference sequence). The CDR3 sequence: CASSHDGDYSNQPQHF. CDR3 sequence (DNA): TGTGCCAGTAGTCACGACGGAGACTATAGCAATCAGCCCCAGCATTTT. Drawing the rest from reference TRBV19 and TRBJ1-5, the complete variable domain is DGGITQSPKYLFRKEGQNVTLSCEQNLNHDAMYWYRQDPGQGLRLIYYSQIVNDFQKGDIAEGYSVSREKKESFPLTVTSAQKNPTAFYLCASSHDGDYSNQPQHFGDGTRLSIL.

Only one count was recorded for this clone. The V and J genes are TRBV3-1 (or the pseudogene TRBV3-2) and TRBJ2-7; TRBD2 agrees at 7 bases. CDR3 size: 15 residues. CDR1 is LGHDT and CDR2 is YNNKEL in the germline V gene (reference sequence). Trimming removed 0 bases from V and 2 bases from J; junction bases left unmatched: 4. The CDR3 here is CASSQDLGTTYEQYF. The CDR3 coding sequence is TGTGCCAGCAGCCAAGATCTGGGGACTACCTACGAGCAGTACTTC.

The gene calls are TRBV11-2 and TRBJ1-2; D remains unclear. Germline CDR1 reads SGHAT; CDR2 reads FQNNGV. Deletions cut 3 bases from V and 6 bases from J, with 11 bases between. CDR3 length equals 13 residues. CDR3 DNA sequence: TGTGCCAGCAGCTTGCGGGGAACCGATGGCTACACCTTC. Its translation: CASSLRGTDGYTF. The full variable domain, rest sourced from reference TRBV11-2 and TRBJ1-2, is EAGVAQSPRYKIIEKRQSVAFWCNPISGHATLYWYQQILGQGPKLLIQFQNNGVVDDSQLPKDRFSAERLKGVDSTLKIQPAKLEDSAVYLCASSLRGTDGYTFGSGTRLTVV.

The J gene is TRBJ2-5, the V gene TRBV24-1; TRBD2 is a possible D gene (5 bases). Deletions cut 3 bases from V and 5 bases from J, with 12 bases between. CDR3 length: 14 amino acids. CDR1 KGHDR and CDR2 SFDVKD come from the germline V gene. The CDR3 bases are TGTGCCACCAGTGATGAGGCGGCGGGTGAGACCCAGTACTTC. This codes for CATSDEAAGETQYF.